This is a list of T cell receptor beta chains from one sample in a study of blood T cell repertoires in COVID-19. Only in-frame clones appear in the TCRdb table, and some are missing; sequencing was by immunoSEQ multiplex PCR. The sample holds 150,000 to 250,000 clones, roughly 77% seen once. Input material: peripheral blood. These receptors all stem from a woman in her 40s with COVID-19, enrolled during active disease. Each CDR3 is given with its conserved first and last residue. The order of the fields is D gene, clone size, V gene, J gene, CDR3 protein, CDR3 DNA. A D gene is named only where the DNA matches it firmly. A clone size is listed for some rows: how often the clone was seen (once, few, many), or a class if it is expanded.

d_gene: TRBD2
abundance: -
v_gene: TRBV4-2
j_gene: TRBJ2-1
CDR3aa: CASSQVGDYYNEQFF
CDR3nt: TGTGCCAGCAGCCAAGTTGGGGACTACTACAATGAGCAGTTCTTC

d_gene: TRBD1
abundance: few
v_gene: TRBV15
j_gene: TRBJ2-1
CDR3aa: CATSRQGAGYSSYNEQFF
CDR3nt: TGTGCCACCAGCAGACAGGGGGCAGGCTATAGCTCCTACAATGAGCAGTTCTTC

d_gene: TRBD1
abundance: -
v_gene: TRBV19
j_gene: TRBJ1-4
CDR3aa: CASSLTGLGEKLFF
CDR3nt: TGTGCCAGTAGTCTGACAGGGTTGGGAGAAAAACTGTTTTTT

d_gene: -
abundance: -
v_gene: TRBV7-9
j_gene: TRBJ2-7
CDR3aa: CASSLMAGNYEQYF
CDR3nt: TGTGCCAGCAGCTTAATGGCGGGAAACTACGAGCAGTACTTC

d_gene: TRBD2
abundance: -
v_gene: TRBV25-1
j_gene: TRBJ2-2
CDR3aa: CASSERRGGSSDTGELFF
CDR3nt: TGTGCCAGCAGTGAACGGCGCGGCGGGAGTTCCGACACCGGGGAGCTGTTTTTT

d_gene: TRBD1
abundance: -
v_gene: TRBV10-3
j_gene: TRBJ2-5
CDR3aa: CAVTGTAQETQYF
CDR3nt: TGTGCCGTAACCGGGACAGCCCAAGAGACCCAGTACTTC

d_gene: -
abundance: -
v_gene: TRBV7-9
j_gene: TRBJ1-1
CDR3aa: CASSFPRGGSGRNTEAFF
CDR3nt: TGTGCCAGCAGCTTCCCTCGGGGGGGATCGGGAAGGAACACTGAAGCTTTCTTT

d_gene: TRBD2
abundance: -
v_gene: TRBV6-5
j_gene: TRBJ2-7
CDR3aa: CASSSRLAGDYEQYF
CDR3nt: TGTGCCAGCAGTTCCCGACTAGCGGGGGACTACGAGCAGTACTTC

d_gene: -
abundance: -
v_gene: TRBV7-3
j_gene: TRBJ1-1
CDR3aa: CASSSRALTGPNTEAFF
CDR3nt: TGTGCCAGCAGCTCCCGCGCCTTGACAGGCCCGAACACTGAAGCTTTCTTT

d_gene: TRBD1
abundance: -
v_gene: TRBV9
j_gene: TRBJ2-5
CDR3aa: CASSVRPGTGKETQYF
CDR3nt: TGTGCCAGCAGCGTTCGACCCGGGACAGGGAAAGAGACCCAGTACTTC

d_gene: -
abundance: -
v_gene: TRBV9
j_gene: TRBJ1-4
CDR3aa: CASSVGGGGSEKLFF
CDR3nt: TGTGCCAGCAGCGTAGGAGGGGGTGGCTCTGAAAAACTGTTTTTT

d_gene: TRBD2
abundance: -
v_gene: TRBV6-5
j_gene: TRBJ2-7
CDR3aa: CASGTSGPYEQYF
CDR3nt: TGTGCCAGCGGGACTAGCGGACCCTACGAGCAGTACTTC

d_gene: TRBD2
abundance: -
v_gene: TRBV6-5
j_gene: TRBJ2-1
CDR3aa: CASKTGGNEQFF
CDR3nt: TGTGCCAGCAAGACCGGGGGGAATGAGCAGTTCTTC

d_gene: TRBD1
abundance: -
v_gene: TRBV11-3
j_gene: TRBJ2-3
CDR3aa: CASSSGQGKDTQYF
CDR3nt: TGTGCCAGCAGCTCCGGACAGGGGAAAGATACGCAGTATTTT

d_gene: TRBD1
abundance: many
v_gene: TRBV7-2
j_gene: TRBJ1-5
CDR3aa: CASSLATGNNQPQHF
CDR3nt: TGTGCCAGCAGCTTGGCGACAGGGAACAATCAGCCCCAGCATTTT

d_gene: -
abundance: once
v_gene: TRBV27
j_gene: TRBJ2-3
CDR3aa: CASSFFSPTTDTQYF
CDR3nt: TGTGCCAGCAGTTTTTTTTCCCCTACCACAGATACGCAGTATTTT

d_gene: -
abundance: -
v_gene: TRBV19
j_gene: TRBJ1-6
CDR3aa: CATQKKLGGPYNSPLHF
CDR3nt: TGTGCCACCCAAAAAAAGTTGGGGGGACCTTATAATTCACCCCTCCACTTT

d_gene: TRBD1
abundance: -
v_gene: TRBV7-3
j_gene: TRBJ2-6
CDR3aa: CASSLVGTGFSGANVLTF
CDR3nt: TGTGCCAGCAGCTTAGTCGGGACAGGGTTCTCCGGGGCCAACGTCCTGACTTTC

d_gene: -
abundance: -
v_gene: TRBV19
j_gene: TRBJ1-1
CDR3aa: CASSPGGWDIFYNTEAFF
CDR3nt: TGTGCCAGTAGTCCAGGTGGATGGGACATCTTTTATAACACTGAAGCTTTCTTT

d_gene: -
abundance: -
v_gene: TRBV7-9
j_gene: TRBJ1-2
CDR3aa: CASSSGPNSQAGYGYTF
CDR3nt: TGTGCCAGCAGCTCTGGACCGAACTCCCAGGCGGGCTATGGCTACACCTTC

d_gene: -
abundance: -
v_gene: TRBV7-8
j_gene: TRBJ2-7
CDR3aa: CASTGIGTPYYEQYF
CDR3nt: TGTGCCAGCACCGGGATTGGGACACCCTACTACGAGCAGTACTTC

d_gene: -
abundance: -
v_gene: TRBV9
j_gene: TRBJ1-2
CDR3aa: CASRRPGGGASRGYTF
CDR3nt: TGTGCCAGCAGACGGCCCGGGGGAGGAGCTTCTAGGGGCTACACCTTC

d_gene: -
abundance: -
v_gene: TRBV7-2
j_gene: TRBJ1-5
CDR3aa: CASSLSGVGQPQHF
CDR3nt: TGTGCCAGCAGCTTATCAGGGGTCGGTCAGCCCCAGCATTTT

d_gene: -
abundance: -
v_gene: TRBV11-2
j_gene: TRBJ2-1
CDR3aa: CASSVGTFNEQFF
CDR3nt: TGTGCCAGCAGCGTCGGGACTTTCAATGAGCAGTTCTTC

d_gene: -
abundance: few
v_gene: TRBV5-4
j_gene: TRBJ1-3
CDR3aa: CASGRTSGNTIYF
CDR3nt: TGTGCCAGCGGACGGACTTCTGGAAACACCATATATTTT

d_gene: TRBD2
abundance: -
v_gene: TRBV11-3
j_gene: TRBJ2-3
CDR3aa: CASSLIGGNTDTQYF
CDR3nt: TGTGCCAGCAGCTTGATCGGGGGGAACACAGATACGCAGTATTTT

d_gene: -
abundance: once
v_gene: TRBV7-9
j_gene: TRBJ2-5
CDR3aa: CASSFSGGETQYF
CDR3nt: TGTGCCAGCAGCTTTTCAGGCGGGGAGACCCAGTACTTC

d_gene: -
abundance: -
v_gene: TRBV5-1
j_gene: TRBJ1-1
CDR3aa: CASSLGSTGDTEAFF
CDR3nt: TGCGCCAGCAGCTTAGGTTCGACCGGGGACACTGAAGCTTTCTTT

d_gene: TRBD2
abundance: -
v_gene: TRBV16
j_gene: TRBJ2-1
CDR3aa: CASSQRSLAGGNEQFF
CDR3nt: TGTGCCAGCAGCCAAAGGTCGCTAGCGGGTGGGAATGAGCAGTTCTTC

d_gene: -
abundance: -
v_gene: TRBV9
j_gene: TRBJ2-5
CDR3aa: CASSVVDSRANQETQYF
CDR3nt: TGTGCCAGCAGCGTAGTAGACAGCCGAGCTAATCAAGAGACCCAGTACTTC

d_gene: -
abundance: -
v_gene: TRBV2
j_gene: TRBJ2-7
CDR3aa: CASSVERSSYEQYF
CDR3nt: TGTGCCAGCAGTGTAGAAAGGAGCTCCTACGAGCAGTACTTC

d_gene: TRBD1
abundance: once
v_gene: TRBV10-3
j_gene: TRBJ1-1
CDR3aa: CAISDRDRSSLSLEAFF
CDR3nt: TGTGCCATCAGTGACCGGGACAGGTCAAGCCTAAGCCTAGAAGCTTTCTTT

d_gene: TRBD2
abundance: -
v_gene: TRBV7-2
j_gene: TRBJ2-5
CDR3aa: CASSSLAAQETQYF
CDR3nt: TGTGCCAGCAGCTCCCTAGCGGCTCAAGAGACCCAGTACTTC

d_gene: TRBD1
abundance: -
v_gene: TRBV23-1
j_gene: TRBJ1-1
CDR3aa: CASIRRQGGSNTEAFF
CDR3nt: TGCGCCAGCATAAGGCGGCAGGGGGGTTCGAACACTGAAGCTTTCTTT

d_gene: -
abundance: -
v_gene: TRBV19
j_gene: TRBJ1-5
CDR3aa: CASSIDRGRGYQPQHF
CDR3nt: TGTGCCAGTAGTATAGATCGGGGGAGGGGGTATCAGCCCCAGCATTTT

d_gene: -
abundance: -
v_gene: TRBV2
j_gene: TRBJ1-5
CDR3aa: CASTWAGVSSNQPQHF
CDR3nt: TGTGCCAGCACCTGGGCGGGGGTGTCCAGCAATCAGCCCCAGCATTTT

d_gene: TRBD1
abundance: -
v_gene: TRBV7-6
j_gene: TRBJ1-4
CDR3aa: CASSLGTGKEKLFF
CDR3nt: TGTGCCAGCAGCCTTGGGACAGGAAAGGAAAAACTGTTTTTT

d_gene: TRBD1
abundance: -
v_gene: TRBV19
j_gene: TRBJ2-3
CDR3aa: CASSINRGTQYF
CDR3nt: TGTGCCAGTAGTATCAACAGGGGGACGCAGTATTTT

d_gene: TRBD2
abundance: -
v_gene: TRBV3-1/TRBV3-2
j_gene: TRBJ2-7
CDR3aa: CASSQVAGNEQYF
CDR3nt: TGTGCCAGCAGCCAAGTAGCGGGAAACGAGCAGTACTTC

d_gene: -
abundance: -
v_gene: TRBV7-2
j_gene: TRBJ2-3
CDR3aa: CASSLQGGDTQYF
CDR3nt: TGTGCCAGCAGCTTGCAGGGAGGAGATACGCAGTATTTT

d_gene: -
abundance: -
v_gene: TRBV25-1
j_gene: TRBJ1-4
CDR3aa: CASRKGAGNYNEKLFF
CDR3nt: TGTGCCAGCAGAAAAGGGGCAGGGAATTACAATGAAAAACTGTTTTTT

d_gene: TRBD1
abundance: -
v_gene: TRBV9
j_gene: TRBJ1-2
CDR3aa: CASSVAGTVNYGYTF
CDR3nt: TGTGCCAGCAGCGTAGCGGGGACAGTGAACTATGGCTACACCTTC

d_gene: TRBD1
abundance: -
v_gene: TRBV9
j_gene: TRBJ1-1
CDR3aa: CASSVEGQAPNTEAFF
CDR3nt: TGTGCCAGCAGCGTGGAGGGACAGGCGCCAAACACTGAAGCTTTCTTT

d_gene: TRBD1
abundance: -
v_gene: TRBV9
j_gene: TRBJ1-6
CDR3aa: CASSVDRDSPLHF
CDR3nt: TGTGCCAGCAGCGTGGACAGGGATTCACCCCTCCACTTT

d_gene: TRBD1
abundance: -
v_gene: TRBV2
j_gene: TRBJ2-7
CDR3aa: CASSEPTGDEQYF
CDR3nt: TGTGCCAGCTCGGAACCCACAGGGGACGAGCAGTACTTC

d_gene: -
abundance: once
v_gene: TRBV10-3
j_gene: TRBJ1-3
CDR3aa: CAIRSSGLGNTIYF
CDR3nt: TGTGCCATCAGGAGCTCGGGACTCGGAAACACCATATATTTT

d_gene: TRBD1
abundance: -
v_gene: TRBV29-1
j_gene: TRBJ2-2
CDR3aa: CSPSGQMNTGELFF
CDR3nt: TGCAGCCCCTCGGGACAGATGAACACCGGGGAGCTGTTTTTT

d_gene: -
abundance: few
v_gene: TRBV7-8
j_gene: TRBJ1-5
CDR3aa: CASSGQTGTLGTQHF
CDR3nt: TGTGCCAGCAGCGGACAAACAGGGACGCTCGGAACCCAGCATTTT

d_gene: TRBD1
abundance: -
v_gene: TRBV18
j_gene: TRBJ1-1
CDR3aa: CASSTGTVNTEAFF
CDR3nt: TGTGCCAGCTCAACCGGGACAGTGAACACTGAAGCTTTCTTT